The rows below give T cell receptor beta chains drawn from one sample of a study of blood T cell repertoires in COVID-19. Assay: immunoSEQ multiplex PCR; the TCRdb copy retains only in-frame clones and omits some. Among 110,000 to 150,000 clones listed, around 78% were seen once. The sample taken for sequencing was peripheral blood. These receptors were collected from a woman aged 55 to 70 with acute or convalescent COVID-19. CDR3s include the opening cysteine and the closing phenylalanine or tryptophan. A D gene is named only where the DNA matches it firmly. Clone size appears in some rows only: once, few, many, or a class for an expanded clone.

>TRBV2|-|TRBD1|TRBJ2-7
TGTGCCAGCAGTGGGGACAGGTGGTACGAGCAGTACTTC
CASSGDRWYEQYF
>TRBV10-3|-|TRBD1|TRBJ1-2
TGTGCCATCACTCCGGGACAGGCCTTCGGCTACACCTTC
CAITPGQAFGYTF
>TRBV19|-|TRBD2|TRBJ2-7
TGTGCCAGTAGTCCCTCTCGCGGGAGGGAGGGCGAGCAGTACTTC
CASSPSRGREGEQYF
>TRBV15|-|TRBD2|TRBJ2-1
TGTGCCACCAGCAGGTTGACTAGCGCGAATGAGCAGTTCTTC
CATSRLTSANEQFF
>TRBV6-5|-|-|TRBJ2-7
TGTGCCGCCAGAGCGGCGGAGCCGTACGAGCAGTACTTC
CAARAAEPYEQYF
>TRBV9|-|TRBD2|TRBJ2-3
TGTGCCAGCAGCCCCGGCGCTAGCGGGAGAGCAGATACGCAGTATTTT
CASSPGASGRADTQYF
>TRBV5-4|-|-|TRBJ2-1
TGTGCCAGCAGCTTTGGCTCCCGATTAAATGAGCAGTTCTTC
CASSFGSRLNEQFF
>TRBV6-5|-|-|TRBJ2-4
TGTGCCAGCAGTTACGGGATAGCGAGGGTCAAAAACATTCAGTACTTC
CASSYGIARVKNIQYF
>TRBV28|-|-|TRBJ1-6
TGTGCCAGCCAAAGGCGGCCAGAGGTCAATTCACCCCTCCACTTT
CASQRRPEVNSPLHF
>TRBV9|-|TRBD2|TRBJ2-2
TGTGCCAGCACTCCCTGGGGGAGGGAGAACACCGGGGAGCTGTTTTTT
CASTPWGRENTGELFF
>TRBV19|-|TRBD2|TRBJ2-1
TGTGCCAGTCGCGGACTAGTTAATGAGCAGTTCTTC
CASRGLVNEQFF
>TRBV6-5|-|TRBD2|TRBJ2-2
TGTGCCAGCAACCTTGGACTAGCAGTCACCGGGGAGCTGTTTTTT
CASNLGLAVTGELFF
>TRBV30|few|-|TRBJ1-2
TGTGCCTCGCAGGATCCAGGCTATGGCTACACCTTC
CASQDPGYGYTF
>TRBV5-8|-|-|TRBJ2-1
TGTGCCAGCAGCTTCACTACTCCTACAGGGAGTTTCGGGAATGAGCAGTTCTTC
CASSFTTPTGSFGNEQFF
>TRBV11-2|once|TRBD1|TRBJ1-1
TGTGCCAGCAGGCCGGGACAGCTGAACACTGAAGCTTTCTTT
CASRPGQLNTEAFF
>TRBV18|-|TRBD2|TRBJ2-2
TGTGCCAGCTCACGCGATTTAGCGGGAGCGGCCGGGGAGCTGTTTTTT
CASSRDLAGAAGELFF
>TRBV5-1|once|TRBD1|TRBJ2-7
TGCGCCAGCAGCTTAGGGACAGGGAACGGCGAGCAGTACTTC
CASSLGTGNGEQYF
>TRBV4-1|-|-|TRBJ1-2
TGCGCCAGCAGCCTGGACAGCCAAAGGATAGGCTATGGCTACACCTTC
CASSLDSQRIGYGYTF
>TRBV19|few|-|TRBJ1-1
TGTGCCAGTAGTCCGCGGCCTGACACTGAAGCTTTCTTT
CASSPRPDTEAFF
>TRBV5-5|-|TRBD2|TRBJ2-5
TGTGCCAGCAGCTTGGTTGGGACTACGCAAGGGACCCAGTACTTC
CASSLVGTTQGTQYF
>TRBV28|-|-|TRBJ1-5
TGTGCCAGCAGTTCTCCTGGGGGGGGGCGGCCTTCCCAGCATTTT
CASSSPGGGRPSQHF
>TRBV11-2|-|TRBD2|TRBJ2-1
TGTGCCAGCAGCCGATCCAGCGGCGGGAGTCCGTTCTTC
CASSRSSGGSPFF
>TRBV28|-|-|TRBJ2-3
TGTGCCAGCAGTTTTGAGGAGGTCGATACGCAGTATTTT
CASSFEEVDTQYF
>TRBV6-5|-|-|TRBJ2-2
TGTGCCAGCAGCCATACGTCCTCTACTACCGGGGAGCTGTTTTTT
CASSHTSSTTGELFF
>TRBV6-1|-|-|TRBJ1-5
TGTGCCAGCAGTGATGGCCGCAATCAGCCCCAGCATTTT
CASSDGRNQPQHF
>TRBV10-3|-|-|TRBJ1-3
TGTGCCATCAGCCAAGGCACCGGACAAGGGGGAAACACCATATATTTT
CAISQGTGQGGNTIYF
>TRBV7-2|-|TRBD2|TRBJ2-5
TGTGCCAGCAGCTTATCGGGAGGGCCGGTGACCCAGTACTTC
CASSLSGGPVTQYF
>TRBV30|-|-|TRBJ2-1
TGTGCCTGGAGTGATCTGCGAGACTACGACAATGAGCAGTTCTTC
CAWSDLRDYDNEQFF
>TRBV5-1|-|TRBD2|TRBJ2-3
TGCGCCAGCAGCTTGGGACTAGCGGGCCGGGGGGCTACGCAGTATTTT
CASSLGLAGRGATQYF
>TRBV28|-|-|TRBJ1-2
TGTGCCAGCAGTTTAGTCAGGGACTATGGCTACACCTTC
CASSLVRDYGYTF
>TRBV10-1|-|-|TRBJ2-7
TGCGCCAGCAGTGATATCCGGAGGGCCCCCTACGAGCAGTACTTC
CASSDIRRAPYEQYF
>TRBV19|-|TRBD2|TRBJ2-7
TGTGCCAGTAGTATACGCGGGGGACCCTACGAGCAGTACTTC
CASSIRGGPYEQYF
>TRBV5-1|few|TRBD2|TRBJ2-1
TGCGCCAGCAGCCGTAGCGGGGACGGTTTCAATGAGCAGTTCTTC
CASSRSGDGFNEQFF
>TRBV5-1|-|-|TRBJ2-3
TGCGCCAGCAGCTTGGTTCCGGGTCGCACAGATACGCAGTATTTT
CASSLVPGRTDTQYF
>TRBV6-5|-|TRBD1|TRBJ1-3
TGTGCCAGCAGTTACTCGGGACAGCGCGGAAACACCATATATTTT
CASSYSGQRGNTIYF
>TRBV6-5|-|-|TRBJ1-3
TGTGCCAGCAGTTACTCCCTCTCAGGCCCTGGAAACACCATATATTTT
CASSYSLSGPGNTIYF
>TRBV12-5|-|-|TRBJ1-4
TGTGCTAGTGGTTTGACAGGGCCCCCGGTTTTT
CASGLTGPPVF
>TRBV19|-|-|TRBJ2-2
TGTGCCAGTATGCCTCCAGACTCCTGGGCCGGGGAGCTGTTTTTT
CASMPPDSWAGELFF
>TRBV5-4|-|TRBD1|TRBJ1-1
TGTGCCAGCAGCTTGCGTGGCCCTGACAGGGGGCGGTTGAACACTGAAGCTTTCTTT
CASSLRGPDRGRLNTEAFF
>TRBV11-2|few|TRBD2|TRBJ2-1
TGTGCCAGCAGCCTACTAGCGGGAGGGTTTAATGAGCAGTTCTTC
CASSLLAGGFNEQFF
>TRBV6-2/TRBV6-3|once|-|TRBJ1-3
TGTGCCAGCAGTTATTCTGGGCTCGGAAACACCATATATTTT
CASSYSGLGNTIYF
>TRBV5-1|-|TRBD1|TRBJ1-2
TGCGCCAGCAGCACCGGAGGACAGGGAGTTGGTGGCTACACCTTC
CASSTGGQGVGGYTF
>TRBV27|once|TRBD2|TRBJ2-3
TGTGCCAGCAGTATTGCGGGGGGGGCTAGCGGAAGGAGCACAGATACGCAGTATTTT
CASSIAGGASGRSTDTQYF
>TRBV6-4|-|TRBD2|TRBJ2-3
TGTGCCAGCAGTGACTCGCCTAGCGGGATGGTCCAGTATTTT
CASSDSPSGMVQYF
>TRBV19|-|TRBD2|TRBJ2-1
TGTGCCAGCCGGACTAGCGGGAGAATTTACAATGAGCAGTTCTTC
CASRTSGRIYNEQFF
>TRBV19|-|TRBD1|TRBJ2-2
TGTGCCAGTAGTACGACAGGGGCGAACACCGGGGAGCTGTTTTTT
CASSTTGANTGELFF
>TRBV5-4|-|-|TRBJ2-7
TGTGCCAGCAGCCCCGGCAGGGGCTCCTACGAGCAGTACTTC
CASSPGRGSYEQYF
>TRBV5-6|-|TRBD1|TRBJ2-7
TGTGCCAGCAGCTCAAAGTGGACAGGCTCCTACGAGCAGTACTTC
CASSSKWTGSYEQYF
>TRBV28|few|-|TRBJ2-2
TGTGCCAGCAGTTTAGGAGGGTTCGCCGGGGAGCTGTTTTTT
CASSLGGFAGELFF
>TRBV6-5|-|TRBD2|TRBJ2-7
TGTGCCACCAAGCGGGAGGGCCTTCCCTACGAGCAGTACTTC
CATKREGLPYEQYF
>TRBV4-1|few|TRBD2|TRBJ2-7
TGCGCCAGCAGCCAACTACCCACTAGCGGTTCCCCCTACGAGCAGTACTTC
CASSQLPTSGSPYEQYF